This TCR beta chain comes out of a study of post-analysis software for immune sequencing data. Study-level information: The disease courses spanned relapsing-remitting, secondary progressive and progressive-relapsing forms of multiple sclerosis.

This CDR3 is 12 amino acids long. V shed 3 bases, J shed 7 bases, and the junction held 5 bases outside the gene matches. Per germline, CDR1 SQVTM and CDR2 ANQGSEA. Libraries were made from TCR beta cDNA, and they carried unique molecular identifiers. T cells numbering about 0.85 to 10 million yielded 500,000 or so cDNA molecules. One entry per CDR3 protein results from TCRdb running MiXCR on the PCR reads. The sample records fewer than 850,000 distinct CDR3 sequences, less than 35% being singletons. Study conclusions and caveats: Controls had significantly higher normalized Chao1 diversity than multiple sclerosis patients. Patients used a few TRBV segments, including TRBV5-6, TRBV5-1 and TRBV20-1, more often than controls. With F measure, samples from one preparation batch clustered together strongly.

As to this clonotype: The target antigen is unknown.

Sequenced material: blood. This receptor was identified in a girl between 5 and 17 years old with multiple sclerosis. This sequence joins TRBV29-1 and TRBJ1-2; 7 bases match TRBD1. CDR3 loop: CSVDSRGTGYTF. CDR3 sequence (DNA): TGCAGCGTTGATTCCAGGGGGACTGGCTACACCTTC.